The 26 T cell receptor beta chains given below trace back to one sample, sequenced in a study of blood T cell repertoires in COVID-19. Using immunoSEQ multiplex PCR, the repertoire was profiled, and TCRdb retains in-frame clones only, with some absent. The data contain 80,000 or so clones, roughly nine tenths of them seen just once; the ten biggest clones take up approximately 2%. Sequencing was done on a sample of peripheral blood. The receptors were sampled from a man aged 50 or older with acute or convalescent COVID-19.

The V gene is TRBV27, the J gene TRBJ2-7, with a weak D call TRBD2 (6 bases). The V and J ends lost 6 bases and 4 bases respectively, with 13 bases between them. Germline V gene sequence: CDR1 MNHEY, CDR2 SMNVEV (reference sequence). There are 13 residues in the CDR3. The CDR3 nucleotides are TGTGCCAGCAGACGATTGGAGGGGTACGAGCAGTACGTC. It yields the protein CASRRLEGYEQYV.

The chain carries TRBV5-1 and TRBJ1-6, with D uncertain. The CDR3 covers 13 residues. In germline, CDR1 is SGHRS, CDR2 YFSETQ. Trimming removed 0 bases from V and 9 bases from J, with 7 bases in between. The CDR3 loop is CASSLGGSSPLHF. CDR3 nucleotides: TGCGCCAGCAGCTTGGGTGGCAGTTCACCCCTCCACTTT. The whole variable domain, filled in from reference TRBV5-1 and TRBJ1-6, reads KAGVTQTPRYLIKTRGQQVTLSCSPISGHRSVSWYQQTPGQGLQFLFEYFSETQRNKGNFPGRFSGRQFSNSRSEMNVSTLELGDSALYLCASSLGGSSPLHFGNGTRLTVT.

The rearrangement uses TRBV5-6 and TRBJ2-5; 9 bases line up with TRBD1. Per germline, CDR1 SGHDT and CDR2 YYEEEE. After removal of 4 bases from V and 6 bases from J, the junction contained 13 bases not matched to a gene. CDR3 length: 16 amino acids. CDR3 sequence reads: CASSPWPTGGLQTQYF. CDR3 sequence (DNA): TGTGCCAGCAGCCCATGGCCGACAGGGGGATTGCAGACCCAGTACTTC.

The gene calls are TRBV7-4 and TRBJ2-7; TRBD1 might be the D (6 bases). The CDR3 loop spans 20 amino acids. Trimming stripped 2 bases from V and 4 bases from J, with 30 bases between. Germline CDR1 reads SGHVT; CDR2 reads SQSDAQ. The CDR3 nucleotides read TGTGCCAGCAGCTTACAGGGTTTTAGACAGGTTGAAAAACCCCAATACGAGCAGTACGTC. Its protein product is CASSLQGFRQVEKPQYEQYV.

The chain combines TRBV7-9 with TRBJ2-3; TRBD2 is a possible D gene (7 bases). V lost 5 bases to trimming and J lost 0 bases, with 9 bases between them. The V gene's germline CDR1 is SEHNR and CDR2 FQNEAQ (reference sequence). The CDR3 consists of 14 residues. The CDR3: CASSGGASTDTQYF. DNA for the CDR3: TGTGCCAGCAGCGGGGGGGCTAGCACAGATACGCAGTATTTT. Full variable domain (rest looked up from reference TRBV7-9 and TRBJ2-3): DTGVSQNPRHKITKRGQNVTFRCDPISEHNRLYWYRQTLGQGPEFLTYFQNEAQLEKSRLLSDRFSAERPKGSFSTLEIQRTEQGDSAMYLCASSGGASTDTQYFGPGTRLTVL.

The chain couples TRBV5-4 to TRBJ1-5; possibly TRBD1 for D (6 bases). In germline, CDR1 is SGHNT, CDR2 YYREEE (reference sequence). V lost 3 bases and J lost 13, with 14 bases in between. The CDR3 length is 12 residues. The CDR3 spells CASSSPGGHQHF. CDR3 bases: TGTGCCAGCAGCTCCCCCGGGGGGCATCAGCATTTT.

The genes are TRBV9 and TRBJ2-4; 13 bases map to TRBD2. CDR1 and CDR2 from the germline V gene are SGDLS and YYNGEE. The CDR3 covers 19 residues. Trimming removed 4 bases from V and 2 bases from J; junction bases left unmatched: 12. CDR3 protein: CASSPQNILAGGPKNIQYF. CDR3 sequence (DNA): TGTGCCAGCAGCCCTCAAAACATACTAGCGGGGGGGCCCAAAAACATTCAGTACTTC.

The chain is built from TRBV11-1 and TRBJ1-6; the D gene is possibly TRBD1 (6 bases). Trimming stripped 5 bases from V and 4 bases from J, with 12 bases between. Germline V gene sequence: CDR1 SGHAT, CDR2 FQDESV (reference sequence). This CDR3 spans 15 amino acids. The CDR3 DNA reads TGTGCCAGCAGCAACGACAGGTCGTATAATTCACCCCTCCACTTT. Its protein is CASSNDRSYNSPLHF.

This chain's CDR3 is CASSGGGFAEAFF. The CDR3 coding sequence is TGTGCCAGTAGTGGGGGGGGATTCGCTGAAGCTTTCTTT. This chain connects TRBV19 to TRBJ1-1, with a possible D match to TRBD1 (5 bases). The germline V gene has CDR1 LNHDA and CDR2 SQIVND (reference sequence). Deletions cut 5 bases from V and 6 bases from J, with 13 bases between. The CDR3 loop spans 13 amino acids.

The rearrangement links TRBV4-1 to TRBJ2-1; tentatively, D is TRBD1 (6 bases). This CDR3 contains 15 residues. Trimming took off 4 bases at V and 10 bases at J, with 20 bases between the two ends. In germline, CDR1 is MGHRA, CDR2 YSYEKL. The CDR3 DNA reads TGCGCCAGCAGCCCCCGGGCCGGGACAAGTACCGAGCAGTTCTTC. It translates to CASSPRAGTSTEQFF.

The chain is built from TRBV28 and TRBJ1-5; TRBD1 agrees at 8 bases. Per germline, CDR1 MDHEN and CDR2 SYDVKM. This CDR3 is built from 14 residues. V shed 3 bases and J 7 bases; nucleotides not matched to a gene: 5. The CDR3 is CASSLTGAGQPQHF. CDR3 DNA: TGTGCCAGCAGTTTGACAGGGGCGGGACAGCCCCAGCATTTT.

The chain uses TRBV18 and TRBJ2-5, with a tentative D call TRBD1 (5 bases). This CDR3 spans 17 amino acids. In germline, CDR1 is KGHSH, CDR2 LQKENI. V was cut by 3 bases and J by 2 bases, with 19 bases left in between. The CDR3 here is CASSPSFKGRGQETQYF. Here the CDR3 DNA reads TGTGCCAGCTCACCCTCGTTTAAAGGAAGGGGACAAGAGACCCAGTACTTC.

The chain has TRBV9 and TRBJ1-1; 8 positions match TRBD1. CDR3 length: 14 residues. The V gene's germline CDR1 is SGDLS and CDR2 YYNGEE. V shed 3 bases and J 10 bases; nucleotides not matched to a gene: 11. In DNA form, the CDR3 reads TGTGCCAGCAGCGCATCAGGGGGCGCGGGTTCAGCTTTCTTT. Protein product: CASSASGGAGSAFF.

This clone showed up just a few times. This rearrangement joins TRBV5-5 to TRBJ1-1, with TRBD1 matching 8 bases. Germline V CDR1 and CDR2: SGHKS, YYEKEE (reference sequence). V lost 4 bases, J lost 1 base, and 9 bases stayed unmatched. CDR3 length equals 16 residues. For the CDR3, the DNA is TGTGCCAGCAGCACATCGACAGGGGAGGGGAACACTGAAGCTTTCTTT. Amino acids: CASSTSTGEGNTEAFF.

The chain has TRBV15 and TRBJ1-6; D possibly corresponds to TRBD1 (6 bases). Between the trimmed V and J ends, which lost 0 bases and 10 bases, there was a span of 16 bases. Germline V lookup: CDR1 LNHNV, CDR2 YYDKDF (reference sequence). This CDR3 region has 16 residues. DNA for the CDR3: TGTGCCACCAGCAGAGAAAAAACAGGGCAGGGGTCACCCCTCCACTTT. The encoded protein is CATSREKTGQGSPLHF. Full variable domain (outside the CDR3, taken from reference TRBV15 and TRBJ1-6): DAMVIQNPRYQVTQFGKPVTLSCSQTLNHNVMYWYQQKSSQAPKLLFHYYDKDFNNEADTPDNFQSRRPNTSFCFLDIRSPGLGDTAMYLCATSREKTGQGSPLHFGNGTRLTVT.

This clone has a single count. The rearrangement joins TRBV18 to TRBJ1-1; TRBD1 is a possible D gene (6 bases). The CDR3 covers 14 residues. V lost 6 bases, J lost 0 bases, and 11 bases lay in between. Germline V gene lookup returns CDR1 KGHSH and CDR2 LQKENI. The CDR3 region is CASSFDRLNTEAFF. For the CDR3, the DNA is TGTGCCAGCTCCTTTGACAGGTTGAACACTGAAGCTTTCTTT.

This clone was seen a single time. The gene calls are TRBV2 and TRBJ1-6; 8 nucleotides agree with TRBD1. This CDR3 is built from 15 residues. Trimming removed 6 bases from V and 7 bases from J; junction bases left unmatched: 8. Germline V lookup: CDR1 SNHLY, CDR2 FYNNEI. The chain's CDR3 is CASRSSGTGNSPLHF. CDR3 coding DNA: TGTGCCAGCAGGTCTTCCGGGACAGGCAATTCACCCCTCCACTTT.

The chain is built from TRBV29-1 and TRBJ1-1; 10 nucleotides match TRBD1. The V gene end was trimmed by 7 bases and the J gene end by 6 bases; junction bases not matched to a gene: 5. Germline V gene sequence: CDR1 SQVTM, CDR2 ANQGSEA. The CDR3 sequence is 12 residues long. CDR3 sequence (DNA): TGCAGCGCCGACAGGGGGCGGGCTGAAGCTTTCTTT. The encoded protein is CSADRGRAEAFF.

The chain links TRBV2 to TRBJ1-4, with 8 positions matching TRBD1. The CDR3 is made up of 15 amino acids. The V and J ends lost 2 bases and 3 bases, in that order; junction bases with no gene match: 2. Germline CDR1 SNHLY, CDR2 FYNNEI. In DNA, the CDR3 is TGTGCCAGCAGTGAAACACAGGGGGCTAATGAAAAACTGTTTTTT. Translation: CASSETQGANEKLFF.

This chain links TRBV4-1 with TRBJ2-3; TRBD2 aligns across 8 bases. This CDR3 region has 17 residues. V lost 2 bases to trimming and J lost 5 bases; unmatched junction nucleotides: 12. Germline V gene data show CDR1 as MGHRA and CDR2 as YSYEKL. CDR3 DNA sequence: TGCGCCAGCAGCCAACCCCTAAGCGGGAGTAGGAAAGATACGCAGTATTTT. Translating gives CASSQPLSGSRKDTQYF.

J is TRBJ2-2 and V is TRBV7-6; TRBD1 matches 9 bases. The V and J ends lost 4 bases and 5 bases, in that order; junction bases with no gene match: 8. The CDR3 is 16 amino acids. Per germline, CDR1 SGHVS and CDR2 FNYEAQ. The DNA for the CDR3 is TGTGCCAGCAGCTCCCCGGGACAGGGCCATACCGGGGAGCTGTTTTTT. Protein product: CASSSPGQGHTGELFF.

V usage is TRBV5-1 and J usage is TRBJ2-2; tentative D call: TRBD1 (6 bases). This CDR3 comprises 14 residues. The V gene's germline CDR1 is SGHRS and CDR2 YFSETQ. Trimming pared 0 bases from V and 5 bases from J, leaving 8 bases between. CDR3 coding DNA: TGCGCCAGCAGCTTGGGACAGGTAACCGGGGAGCTGTTTTTT. Its protein product is CASSLGQVTGELFF.

This rearrangement joins TRBV7-9 to TRBJ1-3; D unresolved. V gave up 5 bases and J gave up 6 bases, with 11 bases separating them. This CDR3 spans 13 amino acids. Per the germline V gene, CDR1 is SEHNR and CDR2 is FQNEAQ (reference sequence). CDR3 residues: CASSRLQANTIYF. As DNA, the CDR3 is TGTGCCAGCAGCCGACTACAAGCAAACACCATATATTTT.

The V and J genes are TRBV12-5 and TRBJ2-1; TRBD2 matches 8 bases. This CDR3 comprises 15 residues. The junction had 9 bases not matched to a gene; V was cut back by 6 bases and J by 5 bases. CDR1 LGHNT and CDR2 FRNRAP come from the germline V gene. The CDR3 here is CASGEAGALHNEQFF. In DNA, the CDR3 is TGTGCTAGTGGCGAAGCGGGAGCACTCCACAATGAGCAGTTCTTC.

The chain joins TRBV15 to TRBJ1-4; weak D call: TRBD1 (6 bases). CDR3 size: 13 residues. With 4 bases removed from V and 7 bases from J, the gap between germline ends came to 10 bases. Germline loops: CDR1 LNHNV, CDR2 YYDKDF (reference sequence). The CDR3 is CATSNRAREKLFF. Here the CDR3 DNA reads TGTGCCACCAGCAACAGGGCACGTGAAAAACTGTTTTTT.

The chain carries TRBV9 and TRBJ2-1; the match to TRBD2 covers 7 bases. CDR3 size: 15 residues. The germline CDR1 and CDR2 sequences are SGDLS and YYNGEE. Trimming cost V 3 bases and J 2 bases; bases outside gene matches: 5. CDR3 protein: CASSAGLDAYNEQFF. For the CDR3, the DNA is TGTGCCAGCAGCGCAGGACTAGATGCCTACAATGAGCAGTTCTTC.